The 3 T cell receptor beta chains presented below share a single source sample, sequenced in a study of T cells after yellow fever vaccination. TCRdb itself ran the 5' RACE reads through MiXCR, one entry per CDR3 protein. Among roughly 400,000 distinct CDR3 sequences listed, roughly a sixth were seen once. This material consisted of PBMCs, taken before the yellow fever booster vaccination. These receptor sequences come from a man aged 18 to 30 who received the YFV17D yellow fever vaccine.

This clonotype turned up a few times. The chain uses TRBV6-2 or TRBV6-3 and TRBJ2-1; 11 bases map to TRBD2. V lost 7 bases to trimming and J lost 9 bases; unmatched junction nucleotides: 8. The CDR3 length is 14 residues. CDR1 and CDR2 (germline): MNHEY, SVGEGT. CDR3 amino acids: CASKLAGGLVEQFF. CDR3 coding DNA: TGTGCCAGCAAGTTAGCGGGGGGGCTTGTTGAGCAGTTCTTC.

This clonotype was detected once. The genes are TRBV7-8 and TRBJ1-1; D might be TRBD1 (6 bases). CDR3 size: 15 residues. Germline CDR1 SGHVS, CDR2 FQNEAQ. The V end lost 5 bases, the J end lost 0 bases, and 13 bases lay between the germline ends. In DNA form, the CDR3 reads TGTGCCAGCAGCCCTCGACAGGACATGAACACTGAAGCTTTCTTT. Translating it yields CASSPRQDMNTEAFF.

The CDR3: CASSRSNRATGNTGELFF. CDR3 nucleotides: TGTGCCAGCTCACGCTCCAACAGGGCAACGGGGAACACCGGGGAGCTGTTTTTT. The J gene is TRBJ2-2, the V gene TRBV18; tentatively, D is TRBD1 (6 bases). From germline, CDR1 is KGHSH and CDR2 LQKENI. The CDR3 spans 18 residues. V shed 4 bases and J shed 1 base, with 19 bases lying between them.